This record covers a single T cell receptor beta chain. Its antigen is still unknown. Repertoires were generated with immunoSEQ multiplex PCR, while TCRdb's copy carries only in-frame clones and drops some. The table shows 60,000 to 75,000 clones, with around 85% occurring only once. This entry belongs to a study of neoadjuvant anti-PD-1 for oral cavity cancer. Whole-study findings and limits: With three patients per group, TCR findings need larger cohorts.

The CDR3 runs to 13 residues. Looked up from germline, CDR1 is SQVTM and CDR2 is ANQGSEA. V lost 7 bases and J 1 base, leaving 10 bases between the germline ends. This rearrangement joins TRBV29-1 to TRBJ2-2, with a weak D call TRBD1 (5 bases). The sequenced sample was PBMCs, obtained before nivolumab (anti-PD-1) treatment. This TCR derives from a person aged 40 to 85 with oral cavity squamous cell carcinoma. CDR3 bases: TGCAGCGCCGGACATCTGAACACCGGGGAGCTGTTTTTT. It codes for CSAGHLNTGELFF.